This T cell receptor beta chain was recovered during a study of vaccination effects on CD4 cells after COVID-19. Broader study findings: From healthy vaccinees, only 1 of 255 vaccine-induced clones also reacted to common cold coronaviruses.

The CDR3 spans 15 residues. Trimming took 6 bases from V and 4 from J; bases not matched to a gene: 4. Germline V gene data show CDR1 as SNHLY and CDR2 as FYNNEI. ViraFEST assay sequencing came after antigen-specific CD4+ T cells were expanded with viral peptide pools. The culture ran for around nine days, and then CD4+ T cells were isolated. Each participant received a vaccine that was either BNT162b2 or mRNA-1273, given as two doses. Data came from immunoSEQ multiplex PCR; TCRdb stores just in-frame clones and leaves some out. Altogether 15,000 to 20,000 clones are present, 60% to 85% being singletons, with the ten largest covering 18%. A note on this clone: Its antigen remains unknown.

This clonotype originated in a human donor who received a COVID-19 vaccine. The input for sequencing was CD4+ T cells from PBMCs cultured with HCoV-NL63 spike peptides, taken after COVID-19 vaccination. The chain is built from TRBV2 and TRBJ2-2, with 11 bases identical to TRBD1. The CDR3 DNA reads as TGTGCCAGCAGCCGGGACAGGGGGTTCACCGGGGAGCTGTTTTTT. This codes for CASSRDRGFTGELFF.